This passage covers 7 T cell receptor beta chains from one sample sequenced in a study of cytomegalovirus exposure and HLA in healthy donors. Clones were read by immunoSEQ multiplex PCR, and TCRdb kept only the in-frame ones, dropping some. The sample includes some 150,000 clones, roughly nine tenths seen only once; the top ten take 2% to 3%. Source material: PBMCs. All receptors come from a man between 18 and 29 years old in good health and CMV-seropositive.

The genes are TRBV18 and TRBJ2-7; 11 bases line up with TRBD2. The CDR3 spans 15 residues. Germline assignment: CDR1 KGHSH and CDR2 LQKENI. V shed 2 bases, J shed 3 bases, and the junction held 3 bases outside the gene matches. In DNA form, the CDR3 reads TGTGCCAGCTCACCAGGGACTAGCGGCCTCTACGAGCAGTACTTC. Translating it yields CASSPGTSGLYEQYF.

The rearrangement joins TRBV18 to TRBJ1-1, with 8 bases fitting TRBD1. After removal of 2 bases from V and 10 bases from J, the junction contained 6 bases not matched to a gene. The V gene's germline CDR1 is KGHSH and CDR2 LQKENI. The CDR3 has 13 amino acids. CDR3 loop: CASSPSGGAGAFF. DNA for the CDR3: TGTGCCAGCTCACCATCAGGGGGCGCTGGAGCTTTCTTT.

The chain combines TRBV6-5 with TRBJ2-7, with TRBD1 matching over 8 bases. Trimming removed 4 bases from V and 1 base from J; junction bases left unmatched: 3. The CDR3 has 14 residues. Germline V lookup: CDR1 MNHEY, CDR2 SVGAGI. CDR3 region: CASSWGQASYEQYF. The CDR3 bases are TGTGCCAGCAGTTGGGGACAGGCTTCCTACGAGCAGTACTTC.

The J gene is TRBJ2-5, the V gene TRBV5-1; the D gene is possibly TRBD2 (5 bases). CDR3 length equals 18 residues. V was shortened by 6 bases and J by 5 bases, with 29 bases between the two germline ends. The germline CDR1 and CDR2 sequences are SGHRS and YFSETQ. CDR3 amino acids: CASTPSPLAGPSRETQYF. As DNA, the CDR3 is TGCGCCAGCACTCCATCCCCACTGGCGGGCCCTTCCAGGGAGACCCAGTACTTC.

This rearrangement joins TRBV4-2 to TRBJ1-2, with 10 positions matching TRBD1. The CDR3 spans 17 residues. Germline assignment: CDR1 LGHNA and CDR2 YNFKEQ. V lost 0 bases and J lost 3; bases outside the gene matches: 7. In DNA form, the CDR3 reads TGTGCCAGCAGCCAAGACTCCGGGACAGGGGTGGACTATGGCTACACCTTC. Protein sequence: CASSQDSGTGVDYGYTF.

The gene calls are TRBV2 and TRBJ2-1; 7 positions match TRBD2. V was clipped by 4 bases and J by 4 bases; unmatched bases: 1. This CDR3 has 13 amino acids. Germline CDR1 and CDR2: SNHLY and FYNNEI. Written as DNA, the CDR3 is TGTGCCAGCAGTGGGGACTATTACAATGAGCAGTTCTTC. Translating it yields CASSGDYYNEQFF.

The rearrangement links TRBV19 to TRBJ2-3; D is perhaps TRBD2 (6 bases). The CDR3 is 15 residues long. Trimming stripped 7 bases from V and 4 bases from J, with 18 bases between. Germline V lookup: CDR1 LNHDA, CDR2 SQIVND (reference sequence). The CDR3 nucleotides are TGTGCCAGTAAGAGGCGGGATTTTTTCTCAGATACGCAGTATTTT. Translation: CASKRRDFFSDTQYF. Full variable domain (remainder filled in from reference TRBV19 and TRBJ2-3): DGGITQSPKYLFRKEGQNVTLSCEQNLNHDAMYWYRQDPGQGLRLIYYSQIVNDFQKGDIAEGYSVSREKKESFPLTVTSAQKNPTAFYLCASKRRDFFSDTQYFGPGTRLTVL.